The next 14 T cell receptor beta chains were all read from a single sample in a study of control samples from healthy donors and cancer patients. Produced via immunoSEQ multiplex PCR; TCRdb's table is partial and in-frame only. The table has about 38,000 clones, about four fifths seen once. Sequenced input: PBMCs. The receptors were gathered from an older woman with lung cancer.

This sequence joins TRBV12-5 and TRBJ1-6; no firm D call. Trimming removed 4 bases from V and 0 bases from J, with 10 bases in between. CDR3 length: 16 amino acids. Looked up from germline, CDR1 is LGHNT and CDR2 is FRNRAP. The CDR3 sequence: CASGSTGSSYNSPLHF. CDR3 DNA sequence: TGTGCTAGTGGTTCGACCGGGAGCTCCTATAATTCACCCCTCCACTTT.

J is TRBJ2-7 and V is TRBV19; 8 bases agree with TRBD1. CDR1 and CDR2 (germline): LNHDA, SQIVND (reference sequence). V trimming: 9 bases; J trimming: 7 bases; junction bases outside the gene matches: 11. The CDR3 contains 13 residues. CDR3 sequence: CASGSTGVSEQYF. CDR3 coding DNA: TGTGCCAGCGGATCGACAGGGGTTTCAGAGCAGTACTTC.

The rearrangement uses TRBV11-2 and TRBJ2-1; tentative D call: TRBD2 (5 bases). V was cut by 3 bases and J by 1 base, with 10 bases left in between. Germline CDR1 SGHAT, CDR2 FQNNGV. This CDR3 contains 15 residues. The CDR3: CASSFGELSYNEQFF. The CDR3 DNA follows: TGTGCCAGCAGCTTCGGGGAGTTATCCTACAATGAGCAGTTCTTC.

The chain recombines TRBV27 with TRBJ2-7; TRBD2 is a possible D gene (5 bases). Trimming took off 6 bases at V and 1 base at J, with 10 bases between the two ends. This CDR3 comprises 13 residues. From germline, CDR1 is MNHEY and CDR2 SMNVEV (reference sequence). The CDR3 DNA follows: TGTGCCAGCAGCCCCCCGGGGTCCTACGAGCAGTACTTC. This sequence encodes CASSPPGSYEQYF.

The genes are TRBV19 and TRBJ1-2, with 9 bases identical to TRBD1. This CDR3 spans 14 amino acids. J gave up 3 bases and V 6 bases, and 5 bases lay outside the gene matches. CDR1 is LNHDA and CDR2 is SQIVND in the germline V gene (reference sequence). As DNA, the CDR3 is TGTGCCAGTAGGGGACAGGGATTGGACTATGGCTACACCTTC. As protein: CASRGQGLDYGYTF.

The CDR3 DNA reads as TGTGCCAGCAGCCCCCCTTTCTTCGGAGAGACCCAGTACTTC. It codes for CASSPPFFGETQYF. J is TRBJ2-5 and V is TRBV7-2; D is unclear. The CDR3 is made up of 14 amino acids. The ends were cut back, 5 bases at V and 4 bases at J, with 14 bases in the middle. CDR1 is SGHTA, CDR2 FQGNSA, per germline.

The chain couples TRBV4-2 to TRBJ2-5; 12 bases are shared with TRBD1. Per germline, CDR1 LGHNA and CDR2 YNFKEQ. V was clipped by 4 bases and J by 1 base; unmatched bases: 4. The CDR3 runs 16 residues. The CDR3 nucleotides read TGTGCCAGCAGCCGGGGGACAGGGGGCTTCCAAGAGACCCAGTACTTC. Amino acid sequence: CASSRGTGGFQETQYF.

The CDR3: CASSPSFGRQRDVTDTQYF. The CDR3 DNA reads TGTGCCAGCTCACCATCATTTGGTCGTCAGCGGGATGTCACAGATACGCAGTATTTT. The chain links TRBV18 to TRBJ2-3; 7 bases are shared with TRBD2. Trimming cost V 2 bases and J 2 bases; bases outside gene matches: 16. Germline CDR1 reads KGHSH; CDR2 reads LQKENI. The CDR3 spans 19 residues.

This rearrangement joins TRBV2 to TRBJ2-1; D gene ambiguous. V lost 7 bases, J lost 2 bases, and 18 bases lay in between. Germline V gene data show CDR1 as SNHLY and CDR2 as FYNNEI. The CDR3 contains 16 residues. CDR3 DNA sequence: TGTGCCAGCATGCGCGATGGTACCCCTACCTACAATGAGCAGTTCTTC. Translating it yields CASMRDGTPTYNEQFF.

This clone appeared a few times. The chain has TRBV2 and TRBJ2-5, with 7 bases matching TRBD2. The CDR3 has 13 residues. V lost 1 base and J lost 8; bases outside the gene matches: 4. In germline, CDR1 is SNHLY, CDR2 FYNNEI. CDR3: CASSEERGRTQYF. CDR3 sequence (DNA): TGTGCCAGCAGTGAAGAACGCGGGAGAACCCAGTACTTC.

The chain's CDR3 is CASSLEASYEQYF. The CDR3 region has the DNA TGCGCCAGCAGCTTGGAGGCAAGCTACGAGCAGTACTTC. The rearrangement links TRBV5-1 to TRBJ2-7; D is unclear. Trimming pared 0 bases from V and 3 bases from J, leaving 7 bases between. This CDR3 is 13 amino acids long. The germline V gene encodes CDR1 SGHRS and CDR2 YFSETQ.

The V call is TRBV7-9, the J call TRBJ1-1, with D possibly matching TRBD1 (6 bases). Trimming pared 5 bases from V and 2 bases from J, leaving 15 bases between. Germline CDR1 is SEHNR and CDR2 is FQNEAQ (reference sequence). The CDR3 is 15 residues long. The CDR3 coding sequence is TGTGCCAGCAGCGCCTCCAGGGGAGGAAACACTGAAGCTTTCTTT. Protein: CASSASRGGNTEAFF. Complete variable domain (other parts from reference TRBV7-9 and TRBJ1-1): DTGVSQNPRHKITKRGQNVTFRCDPISEHNRLYWYRQTLGQGPEFLTYFQNEAQLEKSRLLSDRFSAERPKGSFSTLEIQRTEQGDSAMYLCASSASRGGNTEAFFGQGTRLTVV.

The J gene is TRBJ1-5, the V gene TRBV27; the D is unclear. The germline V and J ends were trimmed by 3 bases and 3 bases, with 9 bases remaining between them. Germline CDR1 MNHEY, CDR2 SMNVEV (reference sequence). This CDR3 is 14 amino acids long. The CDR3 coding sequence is TGTGCCAGCAGTTTCGGCGGAGACAATCAGCCCCAGCATTTT. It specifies CASSFGGDNQPQHF.

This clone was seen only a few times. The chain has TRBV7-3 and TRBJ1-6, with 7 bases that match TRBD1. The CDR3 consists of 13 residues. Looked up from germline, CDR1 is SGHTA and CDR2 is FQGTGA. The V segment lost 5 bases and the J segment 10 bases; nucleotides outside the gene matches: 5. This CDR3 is CASSPGGGSPLHF. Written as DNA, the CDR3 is TGTGCCAGCAGCCCAGGGGGGGGATCACCCCTCCACTTT.